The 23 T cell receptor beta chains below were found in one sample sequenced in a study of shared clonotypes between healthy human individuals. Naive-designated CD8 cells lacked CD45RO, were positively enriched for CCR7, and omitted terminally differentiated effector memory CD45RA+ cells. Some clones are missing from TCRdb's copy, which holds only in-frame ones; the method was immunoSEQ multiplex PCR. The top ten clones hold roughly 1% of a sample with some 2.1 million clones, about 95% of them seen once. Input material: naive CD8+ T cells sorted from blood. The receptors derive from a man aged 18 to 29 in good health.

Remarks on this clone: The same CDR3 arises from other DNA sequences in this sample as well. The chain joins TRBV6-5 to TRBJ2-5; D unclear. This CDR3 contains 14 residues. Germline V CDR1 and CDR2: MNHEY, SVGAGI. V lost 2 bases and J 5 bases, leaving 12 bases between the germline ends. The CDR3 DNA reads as TGTGCCAGCAGTTACACCGGAGTAGGGGAGACCCAGTACTTC. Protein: CASSYTGVGETQYF.

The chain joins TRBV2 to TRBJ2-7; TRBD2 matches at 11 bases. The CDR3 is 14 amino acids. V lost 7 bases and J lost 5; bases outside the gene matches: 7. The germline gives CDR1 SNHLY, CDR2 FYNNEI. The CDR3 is CASTSTSGNHEQYF. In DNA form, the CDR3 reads TGTGCCAGCACTTCGACTAGCGGGAACCACGAGCAGTACTTC.

In DNA, the CDR3 is TGTGCCAGCAGCTTGGTCTCTAGGATGCCAGATACGCAGTATTTT. It translates to CASSLVSRMPDTQYF. The chain is built from TRBV5-6 and TRBJ2-3; no firm D call. This CDR3 is built from 15 residues. CDR1 is SGHDT and CDR2 is YYEEEE in the germline V gene. Trimming took off 0 bases at V and 4 bases at J, with 12 bases between the two ends.

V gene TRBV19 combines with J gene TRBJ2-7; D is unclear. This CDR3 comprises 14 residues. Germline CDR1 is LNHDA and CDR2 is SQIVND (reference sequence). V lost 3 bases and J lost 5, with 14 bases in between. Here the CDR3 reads CASSIGAGEHEQYF. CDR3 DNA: TGTGCCAGTAGTATTGGCGCTGGTGAACACGAGCAGTACTTC. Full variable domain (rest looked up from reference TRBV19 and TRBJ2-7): DGGITQSPKYLFRKEGQNVTLSCEQNLNHDAMYWYRQDPGQGLRLIYYSQIVNDFQKGDIAEGYSVSREKKESFPLTVTSAQKNPTAFYLCASSIGAGEHEQYFGPGTRLTVT.

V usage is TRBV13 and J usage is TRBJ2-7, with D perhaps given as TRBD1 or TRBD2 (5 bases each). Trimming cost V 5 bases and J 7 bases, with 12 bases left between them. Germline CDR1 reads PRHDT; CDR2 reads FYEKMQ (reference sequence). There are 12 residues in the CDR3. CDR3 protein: CASSPEGTEQYF. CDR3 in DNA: TGTGCCAGCAGCCCCGAGGGGACGGAGCAGTACTTC.

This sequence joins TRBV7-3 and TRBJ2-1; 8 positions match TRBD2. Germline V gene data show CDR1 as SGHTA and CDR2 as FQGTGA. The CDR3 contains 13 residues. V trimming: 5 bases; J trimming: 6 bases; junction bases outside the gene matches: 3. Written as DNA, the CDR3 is TGTGCCAGCAGCCCTAGCGGGCCCAATGAGCAGTTCTTC. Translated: CASSPSGPNEQFF.

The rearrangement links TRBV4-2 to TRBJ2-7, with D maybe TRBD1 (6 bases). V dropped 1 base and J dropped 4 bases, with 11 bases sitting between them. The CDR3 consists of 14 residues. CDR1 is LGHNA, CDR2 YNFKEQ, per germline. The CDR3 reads CASSQGRGWYEQYF. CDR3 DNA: TGTGCCAGCAGCCAAGGCAGGGGTTGGTACGAGCAGTACTTC.

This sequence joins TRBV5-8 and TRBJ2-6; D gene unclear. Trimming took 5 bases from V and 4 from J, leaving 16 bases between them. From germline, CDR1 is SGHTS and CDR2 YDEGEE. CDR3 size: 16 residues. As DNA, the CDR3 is TGTGCCAGCAGATTAGATACACCGGCGGGGGCCAACGTCCTGACTTTC. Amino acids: CASRLDTPAGANVLTF.

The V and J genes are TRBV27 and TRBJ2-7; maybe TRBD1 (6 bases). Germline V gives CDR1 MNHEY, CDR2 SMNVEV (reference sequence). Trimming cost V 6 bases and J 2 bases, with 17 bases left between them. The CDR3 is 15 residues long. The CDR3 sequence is CASSIGGVSAYEQYF. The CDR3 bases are TGTGCCAGCAGCATTGGGGGCGTCAGCGCCTACGAGCAGTACTTC.

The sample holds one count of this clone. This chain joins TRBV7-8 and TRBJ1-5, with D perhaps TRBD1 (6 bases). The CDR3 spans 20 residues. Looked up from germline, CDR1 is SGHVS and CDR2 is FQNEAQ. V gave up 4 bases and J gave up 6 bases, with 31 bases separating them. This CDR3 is CASSSDLIGGGRNGSQPQHF. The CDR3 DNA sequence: TGTGCCAGCAGCTCGGACCTGATAGGGGGAGGGCGTAATGGTAGTCAGCCCCAGCATTTT.

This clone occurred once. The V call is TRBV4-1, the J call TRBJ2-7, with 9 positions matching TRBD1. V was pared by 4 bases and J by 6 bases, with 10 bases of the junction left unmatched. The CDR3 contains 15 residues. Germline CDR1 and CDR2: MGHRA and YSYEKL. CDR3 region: CASSPLGQGRGEQYF. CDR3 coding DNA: TGCGCCAGCAGCCCCCTGGGACAGGGAAGGGGCGAGCAGTACTTC.

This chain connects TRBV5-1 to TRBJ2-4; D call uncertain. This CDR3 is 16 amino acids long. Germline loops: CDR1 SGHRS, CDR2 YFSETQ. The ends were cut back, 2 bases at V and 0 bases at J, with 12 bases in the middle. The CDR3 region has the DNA TGCGCCAGCAGCTTCGACCCTGGGGTAGCCAAAAACATTCAGTACTTC. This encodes CASSFDPGVAKNIQYF.

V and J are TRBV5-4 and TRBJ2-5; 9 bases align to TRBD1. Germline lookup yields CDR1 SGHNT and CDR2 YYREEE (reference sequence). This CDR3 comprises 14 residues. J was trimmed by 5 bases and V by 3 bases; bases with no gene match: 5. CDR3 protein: CASSWTGVQETQYF. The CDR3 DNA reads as TGTGCCAGCAGCTGGACAGGGGTACAGGAGACCCAGTACTTC. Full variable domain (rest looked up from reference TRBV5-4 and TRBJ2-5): ETGVTQSPTHLIKTRGQQVTLRCSSQSGHNTVSWYQQALGQGPQFIFQYYREEENGRGNFPPRFSGLQFPNYSSELNVNALELDDSALYLCASSWTGVQETQYFGPGTRLLVL.

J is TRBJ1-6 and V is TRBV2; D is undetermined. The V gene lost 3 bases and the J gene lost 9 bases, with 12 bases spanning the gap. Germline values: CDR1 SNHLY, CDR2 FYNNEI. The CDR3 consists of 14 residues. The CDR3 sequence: CASSDYASGSPLHF. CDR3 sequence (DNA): TGTGCCAGCAGTGATTACGCTTCTGGTTCACCCCTCCACTTT. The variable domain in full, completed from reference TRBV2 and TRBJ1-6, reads EPEVTQTPSHQVTQMGQEVILRCVPISNHLYFYWYRQILGQKVEFLVSFYNNEISEKSEIFDDQFSVERPDGSNFTLKIRSTKLEDSAMYFCASSDYASGSPLHFGNGTRLTVT.

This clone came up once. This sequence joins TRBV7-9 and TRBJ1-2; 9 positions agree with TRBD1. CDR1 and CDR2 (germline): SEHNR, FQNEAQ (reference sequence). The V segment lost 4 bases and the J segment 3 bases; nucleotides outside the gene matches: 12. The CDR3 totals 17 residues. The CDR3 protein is CASSSTGTGNFHYGYTF. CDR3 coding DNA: TGTGCCAGCAGCTCAACGGGGACAGGGAACTTCCACTATGGCTACACCTTC.

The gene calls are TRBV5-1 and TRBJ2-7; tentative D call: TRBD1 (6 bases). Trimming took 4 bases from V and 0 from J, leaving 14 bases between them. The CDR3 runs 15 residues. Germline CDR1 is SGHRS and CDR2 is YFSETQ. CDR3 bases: TGCGCCAGCAGCCTATGGACAGTGAGCTCCTACGAGCAGTACTTC. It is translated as CASSLWTVSSYEQYF. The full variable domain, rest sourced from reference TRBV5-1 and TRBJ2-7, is KAGVTQTPRYLIKTRGQQVTLSCSPISGHRSVSWYQQTPGQGLQFLFEYFSETQRNKGNFPGRFSGRQFSNSRSEMNVSTLELGDSALYLCASSLWTVSSYEQYFGPGTRLTVT.

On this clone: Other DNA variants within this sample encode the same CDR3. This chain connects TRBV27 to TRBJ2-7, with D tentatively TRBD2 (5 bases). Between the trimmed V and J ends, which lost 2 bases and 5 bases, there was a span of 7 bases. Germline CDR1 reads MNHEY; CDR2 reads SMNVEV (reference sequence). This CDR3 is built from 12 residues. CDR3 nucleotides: TGTGCCAGCAGTTTAGGAGGAGACGAGCAGTACTTC. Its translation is CASSLGGDEQYF.

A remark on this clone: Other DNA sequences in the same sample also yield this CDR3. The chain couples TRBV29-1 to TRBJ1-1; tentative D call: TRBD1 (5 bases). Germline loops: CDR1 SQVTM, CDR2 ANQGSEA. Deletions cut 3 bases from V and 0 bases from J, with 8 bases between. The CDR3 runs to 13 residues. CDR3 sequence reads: CSVDQGMNTEAFF. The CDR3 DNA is TGCAGCGTTGATCAGGGCATGAACACTGAAGCTTTCTTT.

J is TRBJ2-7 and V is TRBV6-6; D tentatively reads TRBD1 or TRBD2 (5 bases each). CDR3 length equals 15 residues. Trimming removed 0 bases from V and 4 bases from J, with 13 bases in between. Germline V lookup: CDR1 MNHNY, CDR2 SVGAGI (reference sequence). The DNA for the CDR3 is TGTGCCAGCAGTTACTCCCAGGAGTGGGGGTACGAGCAGTACTTC. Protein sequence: CASSYSQEWGYEQYF.

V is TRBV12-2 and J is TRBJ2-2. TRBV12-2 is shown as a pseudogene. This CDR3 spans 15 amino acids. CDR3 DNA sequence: TGTGCAAGTCGCTTAGCGAGTGATTGGGCCGGGGAGCTGTTTTTT. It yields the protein CASRLASDWAGELFF.

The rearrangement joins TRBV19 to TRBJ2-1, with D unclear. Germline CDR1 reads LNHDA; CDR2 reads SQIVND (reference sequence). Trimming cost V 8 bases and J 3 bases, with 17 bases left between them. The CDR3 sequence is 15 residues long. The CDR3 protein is CASGPDLESYNEQFF. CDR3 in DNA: TGTGCCAGTGGCCCAGACTTAGAGAGCTACAATGAGCAGTTCTTC.

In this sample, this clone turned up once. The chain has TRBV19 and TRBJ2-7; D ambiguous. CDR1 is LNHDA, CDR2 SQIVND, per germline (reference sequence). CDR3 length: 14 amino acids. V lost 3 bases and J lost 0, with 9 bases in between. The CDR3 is CASSIRLSSYEQYF. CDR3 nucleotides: TGTGCCAGTAGTATTCGGTTGAGCTCCTACGAGCAGTACTTC. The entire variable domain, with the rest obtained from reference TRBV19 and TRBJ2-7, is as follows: DGGITQSPKYLFRKEGQNVTLSCEQNLNHDAMYWYRQDPGQGLRLIYYSQIVNDFQKGDIAEGYSVSREKKESFPLTVTSAQKNPTAFYLCASSIRLSSYEQYFGPGTRLTVT.

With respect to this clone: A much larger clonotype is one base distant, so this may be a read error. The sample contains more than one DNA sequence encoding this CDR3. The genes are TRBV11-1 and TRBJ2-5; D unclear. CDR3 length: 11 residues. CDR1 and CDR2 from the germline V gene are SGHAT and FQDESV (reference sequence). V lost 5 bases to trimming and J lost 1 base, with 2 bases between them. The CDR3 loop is CASSLQETQYF. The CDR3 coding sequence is TGTGCCAGCAGCCTCCAAGAGACCCAGTACTTC.